This TCR beta chain stems from a study of beta chain features in type 1 diabetes (dated by TCRdb to the late 2010s). Context from the whole study: Mean age, gender distribution, total cell number and subset yield did not differ between patients and healthy donors. Across all samples, roughly 110,000,000 sorted cells were examined, and cell number per subset correlated strongly with RNA yield. The study compared the TCRB repertoires of sorted circulating CD4+ T cell subsets in recently diagnosed type 1 diabetes patients with those in matched healthy donors. Naive and central memory subsets were obtained from all 30 or so donors, but regulatory and stem cell-like memory subsets were isolated from only 8 patients and roughly 8 healthy donors.

This clone was detected a few times. The antigen it binds to is not known. No base-level quality is on record; no much larger clone is a single base apart. All of the isolated RNA was reverse transcribed with the High Capacity cDNA Reverse Transcription Kit, so expressed TCRB transcripts were sequenced. Deep immunoSEQ sequencing was applied to naive, central memory and regulatory T cell samples, giving an average of around 4 million total reads per sample. After sorted cells were lysed in RLT buffer, RNA was extracted with DNase-treated RNeasy Micro or Mini kits, with the choice depending on cell number. To prevent cross-contamination, every cell subset was processed on its own, while patient and healthy donor samples were processed together. The immunoSEQ multiplex PCR was used to amplify TCRB sequences from cDNA, yielding 87-bp fragments that span the CDR3 region. Sequencing of the amplicons was performed on the Illumina HiSeq platform. Per the authors' processing: PCR bias was computationally corrected using synthetic template baselines, reads within Hamming distance 2 were collapsed, and singletons that could not be merged were discarded. By aligning reads against IMGT, V, D and J genes, CDR3 length, and insertions or deletions at six rearrangement sites were assigned. Within each subset, clonotype counts were normalized to sorted cell number, and only after that were true diversity and Gini coefficients computed with the tcR R package. Repertoire sharing was quantified using the overlap coefficient calculated on TCRB nucleotide sequences. TCRdb holds this immuneACCESS table with in-frame rearrangements only. Some clones are missing; in checked studies, unresolved V genes explain under half, and the rest has no known cause. V, J and clone size are those of that table, while D and trimming were read from the DNA. The sample table records a few hundred thousand clones; 9.5% to 13% of these occur just once. The ten largest make up approximately 1.4% of the sample.

Overall study results and their limits: A moderate but significant shortening of TCRB CDR3 length was observed in type 1 diabetes patients in all four CD4+ subsets. Because cDNA was sequenced instead of genomic DNA, activated cells with high expression could be over-represented, although the groups did not differ in activation or CD3 levels. At VDJ recombination sites, patients with type 1 diabetes made fewer insertions and deleted more nucleotides, a pattern implying thymic rearrangement abnormalities. Naive, central memory and regulatory TCRB repertoires appeared to be more alike among patients than among healthy donors. PCR might favor shorter templates, but patient and control samples were amplified and corrected together, so any skew would affect both groups equally. Because the HLA sub-analyses included only small numbers of individuals, any influence of HLA type on TCRB rearrangement was left unresolved.

A single peripheral blood draw of approximately 110 mL on average was collected from each donor into heparinised tubes. A BD FACSAria II was used to sort naive, central memory, regulatory and stem cell-like memory CD4+ T cells with a panel that included CD45RO, CCR7, CD25, CD127, CD95 and CD27. Every sorted population had a purity above 95%. Right away, PBMCs were isolated by Lymphoprep density gradient centrifugation and were stained directly, with no culture step. So that batch effects would be minimized, each experiment stained and sorted samples in pairs, pairing one healthy donor with one patient. From the cysteine through the phenylalanine, the CDR3 covers 15 amino acids. Only CDR3 DNA remains: 45 bases, in frame from the first base. CDR1 and CDR2 were assigned from the germline V gene as SGHTA and FQGNSA. Germline trimming: 2 bases from V, 5 bases from J; junction bases outside gene matches: 9.

The chain is made from TRBV7-2 and TRBJ2-7; 7 junctional bases match TRBD2. The origin of this receptor is a young man in good health. Specimen: central memory CD4+ T cells from blood. The sequenced DNA: TGTGCCAGCAGCTTAAGGGGCGGGAGTTTCCACGAGCAGTACTTC. It is translated as CASSLRGGSFHEQYF.